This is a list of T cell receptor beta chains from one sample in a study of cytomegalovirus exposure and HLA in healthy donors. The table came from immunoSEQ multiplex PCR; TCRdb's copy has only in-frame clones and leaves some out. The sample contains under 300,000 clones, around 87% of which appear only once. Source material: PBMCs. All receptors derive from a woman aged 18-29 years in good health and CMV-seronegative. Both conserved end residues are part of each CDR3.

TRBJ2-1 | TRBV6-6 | CASSKLGQGMLDEQFF
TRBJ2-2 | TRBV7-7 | CASRSLAGGYTGELFF
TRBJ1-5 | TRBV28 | CAGTADRNDQPQHF
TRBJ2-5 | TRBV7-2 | CASSLSGGPGETQYF
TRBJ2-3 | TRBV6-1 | CASTLAGEGDTQYF
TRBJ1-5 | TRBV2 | CASRGEASGGQPQHF
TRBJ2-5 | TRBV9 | CASSPEGQGQETQYF
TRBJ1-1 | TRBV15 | CATSSLSGTGALAEAFF
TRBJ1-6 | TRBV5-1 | CASSLDSRGNNSPLHF
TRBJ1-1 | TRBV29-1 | CSELDSISTEAFF
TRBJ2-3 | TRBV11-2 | CASSFLAGDTDTQYF
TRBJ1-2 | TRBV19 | CASRMTGGIYGYTF
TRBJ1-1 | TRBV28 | CASRTGGTDTEAFF
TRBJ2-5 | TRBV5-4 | CASSPGKVAGGQETQYF
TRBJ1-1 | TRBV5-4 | CASQRTGQNTEAFF
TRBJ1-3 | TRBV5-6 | CASSFGRASGNTIYF
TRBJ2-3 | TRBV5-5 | CASSLGQNFPDTQYF
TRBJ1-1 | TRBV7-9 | CASSLDLNTEAFF
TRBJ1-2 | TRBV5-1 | CASSGGTGFRYGYTF
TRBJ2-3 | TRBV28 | CASMEGSDTQYF
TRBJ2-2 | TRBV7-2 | CASSLGTGVYTGELFF
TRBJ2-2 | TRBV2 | CASAQGQHTGELFF
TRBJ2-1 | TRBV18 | CASSPVGLAGGYEQFF
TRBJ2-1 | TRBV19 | CASSISGDPYNEQFF
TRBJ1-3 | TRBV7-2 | CASRLDSSGNTIYF
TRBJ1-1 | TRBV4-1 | CASSQLTGGNTEAFF
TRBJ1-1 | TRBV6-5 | CASSYSAGESTEAFF